The 20 T cell receptor beta chains in this list originate from one sample, sequenced in a study of CD4 T cells in relation to SARS-CoV-2 and coronaviruses. The unexposed donors gave CD4+ T cells in about 2010-2019, prior to COVID-19. Isolation of CD4+ T cells took place after less than 11 days in culture. Profiled with immunoSEQ multiplex PCR; TCRdb holds only in-frame clones, not every one. The sample shows 20,000 or so clones, just over 65% of them seen only once. These receptors lack a known antigen. The specimen was CD4+ T cells from PBMCs, cultured in vitro. All receptors come from a human donor in good health.

The chain couples TRBV19 to TRBJ1-4; TRBD1 matches at 10 bases. The CDR3 has 14 amino acids. Germline V gene data show CDR1 as LNHDA and CDR2 as SQIVND (reference sequence). V shed 5 bases, J shed 8 bases, and the junction held 5 bases outside the gene matches. CDR3 sequence (DNA): TGTGCCAGTAGTTCCCGGACAGGGGGGGAAAAACTGTTTTTT. It translates to CASSSRTGGEKLFF.

V usage is TRBV10-3 and J usage is TRBJ1-1; D remains ambiguous. The germline V gene encodes CDR1 ENHRY and CDR2 SYGVKD. The CDR3 has 14 residues. The V gene lost 4 bases and the J gene lost 0 bases, with 9 bases spanning the gap. In DNA, the CDR3 is TGTGCCATCAGTGTCGGAGGTGTGAACACTGAAGCTTTCTTT. This encodes CAISVGGVNTEAFF.

This clone was detected once. The J gene is TRBJ2-5, the V gene TRBV11-2, with unresolved D. Germline CDR1 is SGHAT and CDR2 is FQNNGV. The CDR3 length is 13 residues. V dropped 0 bases and J dropped 2 bases, with 4 bases sitting between them. The CDR3 here is CASSLDFQETQYF. The CDR3 DNA reads TGTGCCAGCAGCTTAGATTTTCAAGAGACCCAGTACTTC.

The V gene is TRBV5-6, the J gene TRBJ2-7; TRBD1 matches at 9 bases. This CDR3 is 15 amino acids long. V lost 4 bases, J lost 5 bases, and 10 bases stayed unmatched. Germline V gene sequence: CDR1 SGHDT, CDR2 YYEEEE. CDR3 coding DNA: TGTGCCAGCAGCCCGCCGGGACAGGGCAACCACGAGCAGTACTTC. This encodes CASSPPGQGNHEQYF.

The genes are TRBV6-6 and TRBJ2-7; D unclear. The germline V and J ends were trimmed by 5 bases and 7 bases, with 12 bases remaining between them. Germline values: CDR1 MNHNY, CDR2 SVGAGI (reference sequence). The CDR3 spans 12 residues. The DNA of the CDR3 is TGTGCCAGCAGTCCGCCTCTAAGGGAGCAGTACTTC. Translation: CASSPPLREQYF.

The V call is TRBV5-4, the J call TRBJ2-2, with TRBD2 matching 8 bases. Looked up from germline, CDR1 is SGHNT and CDR2 is YYREEE (reference sequence). The trim removed 4 bases at V and 2 bases at J, leaving 7 bases unmatched. This CDR3 has 16 residues. CDR3 DNA: TGTGCCAGCAGCAACCCCAGCGGGAGAAACACCGGGGAGCTGTTTTTT. The encoded protein is CASSNPSGRNTGELFF.

The CDR3 coding sequence is TGTGCCACCCCGGACAGCCCTGCTACTATGCCCTCGCAGTATTTT. Amino acids: CATPDSPATMPSQYF. This chain links TRBV6-5 with TRBJ2-3, with D possibly being TRBD1 (6 bases). The CDR3 runs to 15 residues. The V gene lost 10 bases and the J gene lost 10 bases, with 27 bases spanning the gap. Germline V CDR1 and CDR2: MNHEY, SVGAGI.

This clone was seen only a few times. This rearrangement joins TRBV6-2 or TRBV6-3 to TRBJ2-2; 8 bases map to TRBD2. This CDR3 is 14 amino acids long. CDR1 and CDR2 from the germline V gene are MNHEY and SVGEGT. The V segment lost 3 bases and the J segment 5 bases; nucleotides outside the gene matches: 2. CDR3 DNA: TGTGCCAGCAGTTATAGCGGGGAGACCGGGGAGCTGTTTTTT. Translation gives CASSYSGETGELFF.

This chain links TRBV7-3 with TRBJ1-1; D unclear. This CDR3 has 14 residues. From germline, CDR1 is SGHTA and CDR2 FQGTGA. The V end lost 5 bases, the J end lost 3 bases, and 13 bases lay between the germline ends. CDR3 sequence: CASSQESGDTEAFF. The CDR3 DNA reads as TGTGCCAGCAGCCAAGAATCGGGCGACACTGAAGCTTTCTTT.

This clone was counted only a few times. This rearrangement joins TRBV5-6 to TRBJ1-2; D is perhaps TRBD1 (5 bases). This CDR3 spans 12 amino acids. V shed 4 bases and J shed 4 bases, with 8 bases lying between them. The germline CDR1 and CDR2 sequences are SGHDT and YYEEEE. DNA for the CDR3: TGTGCCAGCAGCGCGGACATCTATGGCTACACCTTC. Translated: CASSADIYGYTF. Full variable domain (missing parts from reference TRBV5-6 and TRBJ1-2): DAGVTQSPTHLIKTRGQQVTLRCSPKSGHDTVSWYQQALGQGPQFIFQYYEEEERQRGNFPDRFSGHQFPNYSSELNVNALLLGDSALYLCASSADIYGYTFGSGTRLTVV.

This chain joins TRBV12-3 or TRBV12-4 and TRBJ2-4; D is uncertain. This CDR3 spans 12 amino acids. V lost 8 bases, J lost 0 bases, and 5 bases lay in between. CDR3 in amino acids: CASSVAKNIQYF. The CDR3 coding sequence is TGTGCCAGCTCCGTAGCCAAAAACATTCAGTACTTC.

The gene calls are TRBV3-1 (or the pseudogene TRBV3-2) and TRBJ2-6; D remains ambiguous. The CDR3 consists of 16 residues. Germline V CDR1 and CDR2: LGHDT, YNNKEL (reference sequence). The V end lost 4 bases, the J end lost 0 bases, and 10 bases lay between the germline ends. Written as DNA, the CDR3 is TGTGCCAGCAGCCTCTGGAAGATCTCTGGGGCCAACGTCCTGACTTTC. Its translation: CASSLWKISGANVLTF.

This chain uses TRBV10-3 with TRBJ1-1; TRBD1 matches at 10 bases. Germline CDR1 is ENHRY and CDR2 is SYGVKD. The CDR3 is 14 amino acids. V was pared by 6 bases and J by 1 base, with 2 bases of the junction left unmatched. CDR3 residues: CAIRGQGTNTEAFF. As DNA, the CDR3 is TGTGCCATCAGGGGACAGGGGACGAACACTGAAGCTTTCTTT.

The rearrangement links TRBV9 to TRBJ1-3; 7 nucleotides agree with TRBD1. The germline V gene encodes CDR1 SGDLS and CDR2 YYNGEE. Trimming removed 2 bases from V and 3 bases from J; junction bases left unmatched: 11. CDR3 length: 17 residues. The DNA of the CDR3 is TGTGCCAGCAGCGTGGGGCCGACAGGGATAAGTGGAAACACCATATATTTT. This codes for CASSVGPTGISGNTIYF.

This clone is medium-sized by share. V usage is TRBV10-3 and J usage is TRBJ2-7; 12 nucleotides line up with TRBD1. CDR3 length equals 14 residues. The V segment lost 8 bases and the J segment 4 bases; nucleotides outside the gene matches: 6. Germline V lookup: CDR1 ENHRY, CDR2 SYGVKD. CDR3 DNA: TGTGCCATCTACTCGGGACAGGGGGCTTACGAGCAGTACTTC. Translated, it gives CAIYSGQGAYEQYF.

This clone is classed as medium-sized (0.01 to 0.1%). The genes are TRBV11-2 and TRBJ1-5, with D maybe TRBD1 (6 bases). Trimming pared 3 bases from V and 7 bases from J, leaving 16 bases between. The CDR3 sequence is 15 residues long. The V gene's germline CDR1 is SGHAT and CDR2 FQNNGV. The CDR3 region has the DNA TGTGCCAGCAGCTTGGGGGGCGGCCTGGGGCAGCCCCAGCATTTT. It codes for CASSLGGGLGQPQHF.

Here the CDR3 reads CSADGQLGETQYF. CDR3 bases: TGCAGCGCCGATGGACAGTTGGGGGAGACCCAGTACTTC. The genes are TRBV29-1 and TRBJ2-5; tentative D call: TRBD1 (6 bases). Trimming removed 7 bases from V and 5 bases from J, with 17 bases in between. Germline V CDR1 and CDR2: SQVTM, ANQGSEA. This CDR3 has 13 amino acids. Drawing the rest from reference TRBV29-1 and TRBJ2-5, the complete variable domain is SAVISQKPSRDICQRGTSLTIQCQVDSQVTMMFWYRQQPGQSLTLIATANQGSEATYESGFVIDKFPISRPNLTFSTLTVSNMSPEDSSIYLCSADGQLGETQYFGPGTRLLVL.

There are a few counts of this clone. The chain has TRBV19 and TRBJ2-7, with D possibly being TRBD1 or TRBD2 (5 bases each). This CDR3 has 14 amino acids. Germline CDR1 LNHDA, CDR2 SQIVND (reference sequence). Trimming took 9 bases from V and 0 from J, leaving 15 bases between them. The CDR3 protein is CASGRDGYSYEQYF. As DNA, the CDR3 is TGTGCCAGCGGCCGGGACGGCTACTCCTACGAGCAGTACTTC.

The gene calls are TRBV12-3 or TRBV12-4 and TRBJ2-7; D remains ambiguous. There are 13 residues in the CDR3. Between the trimmed V and J ends, which lost 6 bases and 7 bases, there was a span of 16 bases. DNA of the CDR3: TGTGCCAGCAGAATCGGACCCACGAGGGAGCAGTACTTC. Protein: CASRIGPTREQYF.

The CDR3 is CASSSGTGAGYQETQYF. The CDR3, as DNA: TGTGCCAGCAGCTCCGGGACAGGGGCTGGGTACCAAGAGACCCAGTACTTC. This rearrangement joins TRBV5-8 to TRBJ2-5, with TRBD1 matching over 10 bases. The CDR3 length is 17 residues. V dropped 3 bases and J dropped 0; count of bases not matched to a gene: 8. Per germline, CDR1 SGHTS and CDR2 YDEGEE.